This TCR beta chain originates from a study of cytotoxic CD8 clonotypes in ibrutinib-treated CLL (dated by TCRdb to 2020 to 2022). Turning to the overall study: The cohort included around 15 treatment-naive and fewer than 12 relapsed/refractory patients; 17 to 18 were IGHV unmutated. Responses were partial in approximately 24 patients and complete in 2; after median approximately 66 months follow-up, about 14 stayed in remission and some twelve progressed. Samples at response were collected after a median of around twelve months of treatment, with a range of about 6 to 40 months. Cryopreserved peripheral blood mononuclear cells were collected before treatment, at response, and at either disease progression or sustained remission. Every remission and progressive disease sample was obtained while ibrutinib was still being received by the patients. Samples averaged approximately 240,000 productive templates and tens of thousands of productive rearrangements. Longitudinal samples were obtainable from about 30% of the roughly 86 participants in the trial.

Comments on this clone: Its antigen remains undetermined. No base quality values were provided; no much bigger clone lies one nucleotide off.

Broad study findings and their caveats: Baseline clonality was found to be higher than that of age-matched healthy donors and was strongly correlated with circulating CD8+ T-cell counts. Public clonotypes were rare and either shrank or stayed stable during treatment, and the rise in clonality at ibrutinib response reflected expansion of private clonotypes. Sustained-remission and progressing patients did not have matched sampling times, and lymph node repertoires were not examined. An increase in clonality was observed at ibrutinib response, with clonality remaining stable during sustained remission and falling back toward baseline at progression.

Per the publication, the time point label means: 12 to 13 months on ibrutinib. Approximately 2 micrograms of genomic DNA were extracted from cryopreserved PBMCs for TCR beta library preparation. Longitudinal blood samples from CLL patients on ibrutinib monotherapy were analyzed using high-throughput TCR beta sequencing. The patients took part in an open-label, single-center phase 2 trial of ibrutinib monotherapy. Reading from cysteine to phenylalanine, the CDR3 counts 14 amino acids. This entry keeps only the CDR3 DNA: 42 bases, framed from base 1. CDR1 and CDR2, per the germline V gene, are SQVTM and ANQGSEA. The junction shows trimming of 7 bases on V and 4 bases on J, and the gene matches do not reach 10 bases of it. The goal of deep resolution MiSeq sequencing was a depth between 1 in 1 million and 1 in 200,000 T cells, and coverage averaged 10x per clonotype. TCR beta libraries were generated with the immunoSEQ hsTCRB Kit. On the study's bioinformatics: Data were analyzed with ImmunoSEQ Data Assistant and ImmunoSEQ Analyzer, with V, D and J genes assigned per IMGT definitions. Clonality was computed as one minus normalized Shannon entropy of productive rearrangement frequencies, ranging from 0 to 1. Only overrepresented clonotypes making up at least 0.05% of the repertoire of each patient were included in the public clonotype analysis. Some 13 repertoires from age-matched healthy donors, obtained from immuneACCESS, served as clonality controls. As stored in TCRdb, this immuneACCESS dataset retains in-frame rearrangements with V and J assigned. A fraction of the clones does not appear; measured against another copy, unresolved V genes explain less than half of the discrepancy, and the remainder lacks a known reason. The V and J calls and clone size come from that table; D and trimming were worked out from the DNA. This sample comprises some 130,000 clones, approximately 90% of them detected only once. In total, the top ten clones hold 9.5% to 14% of the sample.

The chain is encoded by TRBV29-1 joined to TRBJ2-3; 8 middle bases align to TRBD2. The sequence was obtained from a human donor with chronic lymphocytic leukemia. Sequenced material: PBMCs, taken after 12 months of ibrutinib treatment. Read as DNA, the sequence is TGCAGCGCCGAGGCTTCGGGGGGGGCAGATACGCAGTATTTT. Translated, it reads CSAEASGGADTQYF.